This T cell receptor beta chain was captured in a study of OX40 agonist ivuxolimab in advanced cancers. Study-level points and caveats: Still undetermined is the antigen specificity of the expanded peripheral T cells. CD8+ T cells showed, on average, more clonal expansion than CD4+ cells. Near-lowest levels of clonal expansion characterized partial responders at 0.1-3.0 mg/kg. Some nonresponders likewise displayed low normalized T-cell clonal expansion.

With regard to this clone: The antigen is not known.

The CDR3 totals 14 residues. V lost 5 bases and J lost 0, with 8 bases in between. Germline V CDR1 and CDR2: LNHNV, YYDKDF (reference sequence). The repertoire was sequenced with immunoSEQ multiplex PCR; TCRdb's copy has only in-frame clones and lacks some. The profile shows 65,000 to 95,000 clones, roughly 94% of them singletons. The TCR sequence derives from an adult with an advanced solid tumor such as melanoma, head and neck, liver or kidney cancer. This sample comprised CD4+ or CD8+ T cells sorted from blood, obtained in a trial of the OX40 agonist ivuxolimab. The chain joins TRBV15 to TRBJ2-1; D not resolved. This CDR3 is CATSPRRSYNEQFF. CDR3 DNA sequence: TGTGCCACCAGCCCCCGTCGCTCCTACAATGAGCAGTTCTTC.